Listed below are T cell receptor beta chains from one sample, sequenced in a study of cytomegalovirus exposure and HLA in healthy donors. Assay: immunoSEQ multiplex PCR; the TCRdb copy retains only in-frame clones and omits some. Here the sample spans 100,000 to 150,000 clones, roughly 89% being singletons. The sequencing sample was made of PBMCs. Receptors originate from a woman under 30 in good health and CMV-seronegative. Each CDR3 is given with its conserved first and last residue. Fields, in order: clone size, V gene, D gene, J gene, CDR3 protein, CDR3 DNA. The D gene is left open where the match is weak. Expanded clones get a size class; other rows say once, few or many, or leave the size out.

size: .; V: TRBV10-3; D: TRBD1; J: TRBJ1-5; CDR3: CAISNGTGGVQPQHF; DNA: TGTGCCATCAGTAATGGAACAGGGGGAGTTCAGCCCCAGCATTTT
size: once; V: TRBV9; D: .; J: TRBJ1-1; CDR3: CASSPGRNTEAFF; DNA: TGTGCCAGCAGTCCCGGGAGGAACACTGAAGCTTTCTTT
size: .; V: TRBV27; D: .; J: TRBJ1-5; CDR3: CASSFLTGGSIQPQHF; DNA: TGTGCCAGCAGTTTCCTAACGGGGGGTTCAATTCAGCCCCAGCATTTT
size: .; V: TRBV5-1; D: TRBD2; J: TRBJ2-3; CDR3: CASSFGTSGGTDTQYF; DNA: TGCGCCAGCAGCTTTGGGACTAGCGGGGGCACAGATACGCAGTATTTT
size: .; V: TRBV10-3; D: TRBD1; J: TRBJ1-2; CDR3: CAISMTGQGLDYGYTF; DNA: TGTGCCATCAGTATGACCGGACAGGGGTTAGACTATGGCTACACCTTC
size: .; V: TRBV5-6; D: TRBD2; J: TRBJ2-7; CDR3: CASRRRGSSYEQYF; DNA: TGTGCCAGCAGGAGGCGGGGGTCCTCCTACGAGCAGTACTTC
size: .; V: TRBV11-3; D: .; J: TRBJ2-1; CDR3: CASSFQGWNEQFF; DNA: TGTGCCAGCAGCTTCCAGGGGTGGAATGAGCAGTTCTTC
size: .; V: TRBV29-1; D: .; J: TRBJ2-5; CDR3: CSVRPADRPAETQYF; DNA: TGCAGCGTAAGACCCGCTGACAGGCCCGCGGAGACCCAGTACTTC
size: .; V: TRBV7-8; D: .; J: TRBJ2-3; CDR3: CASSLLNSGTQYF; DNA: TGTGCCAGCAGCTTATTGAATTCAGGGACGCAGTATTTT
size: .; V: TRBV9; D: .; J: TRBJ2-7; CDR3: CASAPTFFQGPSYSYEQYF; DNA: TGTGCCAGCGCCCCGACCTTTTTTCAGGGCCCGTCGTACTCCTACGAGCAGTACTTC
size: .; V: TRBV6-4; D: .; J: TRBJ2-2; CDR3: CASSHSNTGELFF; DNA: TGTGCCAGCAGCCATTCGAACACCGGGGAGCTGTTTTTT
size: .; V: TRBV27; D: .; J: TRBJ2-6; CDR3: CASSRQLSGANVLTF; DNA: TGTGCCAGCAGTCGACAGCTCTCTGGGGCCAACGTCCTGACTTTC
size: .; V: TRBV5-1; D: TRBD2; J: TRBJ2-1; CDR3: CASSWTSGTSSYNEQFF; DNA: TGCGCCAGCAGCTGGACTAGCGGGACCAGCTCCTACAATGAGCAGTTCTTC
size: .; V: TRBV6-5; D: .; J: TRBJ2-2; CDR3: CASKRGINLGGELFF; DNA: TGTGCCAGCAAACGGGGGATCAACCTGGGCGGGGAGCTGTTTTTT
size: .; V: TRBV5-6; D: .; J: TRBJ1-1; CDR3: CASSFIGGTEAFF; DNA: TGTGCCAGCAGCTTTATCGGGGGCACTGAAGCTTTCTTT
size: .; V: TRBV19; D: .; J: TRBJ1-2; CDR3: CASSTLTLNYGYTF; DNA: TGTGCCAGTAGTACCCTTACTCTTAACTATGGCTACACCTTC
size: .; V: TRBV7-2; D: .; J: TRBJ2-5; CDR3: CASSLVTGGQETQYF; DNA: TGTGCCAGCAGCTTAGTTACGGGTGGGCAAGAGACCCAGTACTTC
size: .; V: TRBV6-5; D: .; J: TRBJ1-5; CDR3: CASSFLQGQPQHF; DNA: TGTGCCAGCAGTTTCCTACAGGGTCAGCCCCAGCATTTT
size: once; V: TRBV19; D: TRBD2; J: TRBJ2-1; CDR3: CASSTITSDEQFF; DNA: TGTGCCAGTAGTACCATTACTAGCGACGAGCAGTTCTTC
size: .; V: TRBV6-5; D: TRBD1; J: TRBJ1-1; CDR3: CASSYQGQANTEAFF; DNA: TGTGCCAGCAGCTACCAAGGACAGGCGAACACTGAAGCTTTCTTT
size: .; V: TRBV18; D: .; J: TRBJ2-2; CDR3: CASSPRRDTGELFF; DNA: TGTGCCAGCTCACCCAGGCGGGACACCGGGGAGCTGTTTTTT
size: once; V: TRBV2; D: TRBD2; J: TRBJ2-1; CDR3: CASSPKTLAGGLSYNEQFF; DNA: TGTGCCAGCAGCCCGAAGACGCTAGCGGGGGGGCTTTCTTACAATGAGCAGTTCTTC
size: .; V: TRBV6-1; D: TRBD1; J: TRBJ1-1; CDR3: CASRPDRGGTEAFF; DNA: TGTGCCAGCAGACCGGACAGGGGTGGGACTGAAGCTTTCTTT
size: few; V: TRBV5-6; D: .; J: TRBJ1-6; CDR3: CASSLEVAGAYSPLHF; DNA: TGTGCCAGCAGCTTGGAGGTGGCAGGGGCTTATTCACCCCTCCACTTT
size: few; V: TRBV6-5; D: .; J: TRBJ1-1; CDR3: CASSYSGVMNTEAFF; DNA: TGTGCCAGCAGTTACTCAGGGGTCATGAACACTGAAGCTTTCTTT
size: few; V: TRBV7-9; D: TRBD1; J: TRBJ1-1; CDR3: CASSRTGFEAFF; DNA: TGTGCCAGCAGCCGGACAGGGTTTGAAGCTTTCTTT
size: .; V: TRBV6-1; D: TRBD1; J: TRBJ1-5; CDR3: CASRDAGTGLFAQHF; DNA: TGTGCCAGCAGGGACGCCGGGACAGGGTTGTTTGCCCAGCATTTT
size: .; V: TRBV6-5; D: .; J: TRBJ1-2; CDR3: CASSYRLGGNYGYTF; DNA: TGTGCCAGCAGTTACAGGCTAGGGGGTAACTATGGCTACACCTTC
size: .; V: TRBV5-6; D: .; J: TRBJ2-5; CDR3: CASSLGRTTQYF; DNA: TGTGCCAGCAGCTTGGGGAGGACTACACAGTACTTC
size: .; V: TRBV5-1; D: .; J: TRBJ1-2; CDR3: CASSLENYGYTF; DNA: TGCGCCAGCAGCTTAGAGAACTATGGCTACACCTTC
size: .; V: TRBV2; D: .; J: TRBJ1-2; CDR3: CASTLREGSLNYGYTF; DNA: TGTGCCAGCACACTCAGGGAGGGCAGTCTTAACTATGGCTACACCTTC
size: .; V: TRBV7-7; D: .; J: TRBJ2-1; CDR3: CASSLAAGENEQFF; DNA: TGTGCCAGCAGCTTAGCGGCAGGGGAAAATGAGCAGTTCTTC
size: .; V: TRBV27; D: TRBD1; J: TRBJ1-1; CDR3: CASSLKTGRTEAFF; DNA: TGTGCCAGCAGTCTTAAGACAGGGCGAACTGAAGCTTTCTTT
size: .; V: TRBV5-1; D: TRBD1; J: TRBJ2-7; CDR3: CASSPGTGEENEQYF; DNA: TGCGCCAGCAGCCCAGGGACAGGGGAGGAGAACGAGCAGTACTTC
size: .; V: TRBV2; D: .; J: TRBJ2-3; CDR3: CASSDGGGGWKDTQYF; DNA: TGTGCCAGCAGTGATGGAGGGGGGGGCTGGAAAGATACGCAGTATTTT
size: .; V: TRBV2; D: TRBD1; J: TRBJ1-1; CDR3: CAIRDRGNTEAFF; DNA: TGTGCCATCCGGGACAGAGGGAACACTGAAGCTTTCTTT
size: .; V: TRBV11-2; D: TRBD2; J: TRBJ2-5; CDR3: CASSFRSSGGARETQYF; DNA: TGTGCCAGCAGCTTCCGCTCTAGCGGGGGGGCCCGAGAGACCCAGTACTTC
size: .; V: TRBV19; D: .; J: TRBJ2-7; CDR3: CASRSLRESGWDEQYF; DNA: TGTGCCAGTAGATCACTACGGGAGTCAGGTTGGGACGAGCAGTACTTC
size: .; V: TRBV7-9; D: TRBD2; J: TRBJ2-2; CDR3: CASSSPSRGGTGELFF; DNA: TGTGCCAGCAGCTCCCCGTCCCGGGGGGGGACCGGGGAGCTGTTTTTT
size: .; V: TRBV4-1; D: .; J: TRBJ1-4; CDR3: CASSQVWTQLPLEANEKLFF; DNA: TGCGCCAGCAGCCAAGTTTGGACACAGCTTCCCCTTGAGGCTAATGAAAAACTGTTTTTT
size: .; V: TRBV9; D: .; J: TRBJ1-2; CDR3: CASSVTPSSGDPLYGYTF; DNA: TGTGCCAGCAGCGTAACCCCCAGTTCGGGGGATCCCCTCTATGGCTACACCTTC
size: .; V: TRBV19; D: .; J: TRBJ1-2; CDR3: CASYTYYGYTF; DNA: TGTGCCAGTTACACCTACTATGGCTACACCTTC
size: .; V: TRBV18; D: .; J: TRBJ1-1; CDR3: CASSPRVATEGTEAFF; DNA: TGTGCCAGCTCACCAAGAGTGGCCACAGAGGGCACTGAAGCTTTCTTT
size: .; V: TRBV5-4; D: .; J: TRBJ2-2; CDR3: CASSLGGRAGELFF; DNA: TGTGCCAGCAGCTTGGGGGGGCGAGCCGGGGAGCTGTTTTTT
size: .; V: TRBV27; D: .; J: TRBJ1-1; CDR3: CASMGREDTEAFF; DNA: TGTGCCAGCATGGGCAGGGAGGACACTGAAGCTTTCTTT
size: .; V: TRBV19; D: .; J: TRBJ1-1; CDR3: CASSIVGLNTEAFF; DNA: TGTGCCAGTAGTATAGTGGGGCTGAACACTGAAGCTTTCTTT
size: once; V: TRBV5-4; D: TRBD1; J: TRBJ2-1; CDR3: CASSAPWDRGDNEQFF; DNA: TGTGCCAGCAGCGCTCCCTGGGACAGGGGAGACAATGAGCAGTTCTTC
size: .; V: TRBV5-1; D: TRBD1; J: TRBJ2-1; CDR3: CASSPGQDYNEQFF; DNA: TGCGCCAGCAGCCCCGGACAGGACTACAATGAGCAGTTCTTC
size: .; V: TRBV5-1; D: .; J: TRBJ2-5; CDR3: CASSVRETQYF; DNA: TGCGCCAGCAGCGTGAGAGAGACCCAGTACTTC
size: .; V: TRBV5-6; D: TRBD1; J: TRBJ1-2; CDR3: CASSLLTGGWGYTF; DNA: TGTGCCAGCAGCTTATTAACAGGGGGCTGGGGCTACACCTTC
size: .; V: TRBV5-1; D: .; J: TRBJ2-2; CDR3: CASSLDRVKSNTGELFF; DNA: TGCGCCAGCAGCTTGGACAGGGTAAAATCGAACACCGGGGAGCTGTTTTTT
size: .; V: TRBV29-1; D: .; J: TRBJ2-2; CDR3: CSVVSGSGGTGELFF; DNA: TGTAGCGTTGTTTCGGGCAGCGGTGGGACCGGGGAGCTGTTTTTT
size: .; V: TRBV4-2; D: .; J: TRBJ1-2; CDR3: CASSQDPGRDYGYTF; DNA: TGTGCCAGCAGCCAAGATCCCGGCAGGGACTATGGCTACACCTTC
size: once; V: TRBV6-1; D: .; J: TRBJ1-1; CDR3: CASIWGDTEAFF; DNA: TGTGCCAGCATCTGGGGGGACACTGAAGCTTTCTTT
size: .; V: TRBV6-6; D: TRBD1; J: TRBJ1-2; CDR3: CASNDRGDGYTF; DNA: TGTGCCAGCAATGACAGGGGTGATGGCTACACCTTC